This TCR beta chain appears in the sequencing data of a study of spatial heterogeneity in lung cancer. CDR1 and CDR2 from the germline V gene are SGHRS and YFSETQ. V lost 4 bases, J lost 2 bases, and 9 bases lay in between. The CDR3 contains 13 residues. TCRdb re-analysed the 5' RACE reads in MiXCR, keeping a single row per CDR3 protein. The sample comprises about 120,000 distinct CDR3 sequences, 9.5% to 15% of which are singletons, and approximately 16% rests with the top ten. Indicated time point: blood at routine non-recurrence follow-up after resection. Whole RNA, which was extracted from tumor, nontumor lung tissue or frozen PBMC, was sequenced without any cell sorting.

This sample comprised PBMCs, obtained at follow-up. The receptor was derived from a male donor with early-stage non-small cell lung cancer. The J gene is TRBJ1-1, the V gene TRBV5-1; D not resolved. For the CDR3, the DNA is TGCGCCAGCAGCCCTAAATCTAACACTGAAGCTTTCTTT. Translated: CASSPKSNTEAFF.